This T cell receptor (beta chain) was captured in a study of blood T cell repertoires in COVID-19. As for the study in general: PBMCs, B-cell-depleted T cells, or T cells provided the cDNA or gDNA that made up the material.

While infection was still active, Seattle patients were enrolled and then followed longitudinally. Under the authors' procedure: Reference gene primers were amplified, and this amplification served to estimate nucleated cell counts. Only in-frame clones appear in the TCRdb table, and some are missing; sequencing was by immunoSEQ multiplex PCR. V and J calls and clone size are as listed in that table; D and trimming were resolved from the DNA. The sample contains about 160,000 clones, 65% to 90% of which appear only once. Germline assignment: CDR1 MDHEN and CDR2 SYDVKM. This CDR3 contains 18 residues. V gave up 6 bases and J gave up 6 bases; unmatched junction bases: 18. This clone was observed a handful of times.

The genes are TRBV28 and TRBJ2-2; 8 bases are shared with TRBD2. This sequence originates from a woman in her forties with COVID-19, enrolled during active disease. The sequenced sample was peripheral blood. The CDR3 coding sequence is TGTGCCAGCAGCCGCCGGGGAGCGGGAGTCGTCAGGTCCGGGGAGCTGTTTTTT. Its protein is CASSRRGAGVVRSGELFF.